Listed below are T cell receptor beta chains from one sample, sequenced in a study of CD8+CD57+ T cells in acquired aplastic anemia. MiXCR was run by TCRdb on the reads, yielding one entry per CDR3 protein. The profile shows about 160,000 distinct CDR3 sequences, 71% of them singletons. The sequenced sample was sorted CD4+, CD8+, or CD8+CD57+ T cells (not recorded which) from PBMCs. Receptor source: a human donor with aplastic anemia. The CDR3 runs from the conserved cysteine through the conserved F or W. A D gene is named only where the DNA matches it firmly. Some rows mark clone size as missing; the rest say once, few, many or name a class of expanded clone.

j_call,clone_size,d_call,v_call,cdr3_nt,cdr3_aa
TRBJ2-2,.,.,TRBV6-4,TGTGCCAGCAGTGACTCGGGTCGTTTGAACACCGGGGAGCTGTTTTTT,CASSDSGRLNTGELFF
TRBJ1-5,.,.,TRBV10-3,TGTGCCATCAGTGAGACAGACTATAGCAATCAGCCCCAGCATTTT,CAISETDYSNQPQHF
TRBJ1-4,.,TRBD1,TRBV7-2,TGTGCCAGCAGCTCCCGACAGGGCGGCAGACAAGGTCGAGAAAAACTGTTTTTT,CASSSRQGGRQGREKLFF
TRBJ2-1,few,.,TRBV7-9,TGTGCCAGCAGCTGGCCCCCTAGCAATGAGCAGTTCTTC,CASSWPPSNEQFF
TRBJ2-7,.,TRBD1,TRBV27,TGTGCCAGCAGTCGACAGGGTTTCCTCTACGAGCAGTACTTC,CASSRQGFLYEQYF
TRBJ2-5,few,TRBD1,TRBV5-8,TGTGCCAGCAGCTTGGTGGGGACAGGGGTGACCCAGTACTTC,CASSLVGTGVTQYF
TRBJ2-2,.,.,TRBV25-1,TGTGCCAGCAGTGAGACCTTCAACACCGGGGAGCTGTTTTTT,CASSETFNTGELFF
TRBJ1-2,few,TRBD1,TRBV5-1,TGCGCCAGCAGCTCGGACAGGGTTAACTATGGCTACACCTTC,CASSSDRVNYGYTF
TRBJ2-3,.,TRBD2,TRBV7-9,TGTGCCAGCAGCATTGGACTAGCGCAGAAGGCGTATTTT,CASSIGLAQKAYF
TRBJ2-7,once,.,TRBV7-9,TGTGCCAGCAGCTTTACCCAACCGGGCTACGAGCAGTACTTC,CASSFTQPGYEQYF
TRBJ2-7,.,.,TRBV12-3/TRBV12-4,TGTGCCAGCAGCGAAGCCGGGACGGAAATTTACGAGCAGTACTTC,CASSEAGTEIYEQYF
TRBJ1-2,.,TRBD1,TRBV7-9,TGTGCCAGCAGCGATGGACAGGGGGATGGCTACACCTTC,CASSDGQGDGYTF
TRBJ2-7,.,.,TRBV5-6,TGTGCCAGCAGCTTGGGTATCGGGGCCTACGAGCAGTACTTC,CASSLGIGAYEQYF
TRBJ1-6,few,.,TRBV10-3,TGTGCCACCCACAGGGAGGGGGGTAATTCACCCCTCCACTTT,CATHREGGNSPLHF
TRBJ2-1,.,TRBD2,TRBV12-3/TRBV12-4,TGTGCCAGCAGTTGGAGCGGGACGTCCAATGAGCAGTTCTTC,CASSWSGTSNEQFF
TRBJ2-7,.,.,TRBV20-1,TGCAGTGCTAGAGACCGGGACAAACCCTACGAGCAGTACTTC,CSARDRDKPYEQYF
TRBJ2-7,.,TRBD1,TRBV7-9,TGTGCCAGCAGCTCCAGGGCGACAGGGCCGAATTACGAGCAGTACTTC,CASSSRATGPNYEQYF
TRBJ1-1,.,.,TRBV11-2,TGTGCCAGCACCCAATGGGAGAACACTGAAGCTTTCTTT,CASTQWENTEAFF
TRBJ1-1,few,.,TRBV10-1,TGCGCCAGCGGACGGGGTACTGAAGCTTTCTTT,CASGRGTEAFF
TRBJ1-2,few,.,TRBV20-1,TGCAGTGCTAGAGAGCCAGGTCCGAACTATGGCTACACCTTC,CSAREPGPNYGYTF
TRBJ2-3,.,.,TRBV12-5,TGTGCTAGTGGTTTGGGACGGGGCACAGATACGCAGTATTTT,CASGLGRGTDTQYF
TRBJ2-7,.,.,TRBV20-1,TGCAGTGCTCAGGGGCAGGCGGCCTACGAGCAGTACTTC,CSAQGQAAYEQYF
TRBJ2-1,.,.,TRBV12-3/TRBV12-4,TGTGCCAGCAGCCAAACCGGGACAAGCTTAGGGGAGCAGTTCTTC,CASSQTGTSLGEQFF
TRBJ2-7,.,.,TRBV4-2,TGTGCCAGCAGCCAAGCTCGGGGGTACGAGCAGTACTTC,CASSQARGYEQYF
TRBJ2-5,.,.,TRBV24-1,TGTGCCACCAGTGCGGTTGGCAGTGAAGAGACCCAGTACTTC,CATSAVGSEETQYF
TRBJ2-1,.,.,TRBV7-3,TGTGCCAGCAGCCTGCCTACTAGGGGCAATGAGCAGTTCTTC,CASSLPTRGNEQFF
TRBJ2-5,.,.,TRBV7-8,TGTGCCAGCAGCTCCCCCGGAAACTCAGGAGAGACCCAGTACTTC,CASSSPGNSGETQYF
TRBJ1-3,.,.,TRBV5-6,TGTGCCAGCAGCTTTGGCTCTGGAAACACCATATATTTT,CASSFGSGNTIYF
TRBJ2-2,.,.,TRBV24-1,TGTGCCACCAGTGACCAGGACAACACCGGGGAGCTGTTTTTT,CATSDQDNTGELFF
TRBJ2-7,.,.,TRBV7-8,TGTGCCAGTCGGGACCCTGGATCCTACGAGCAGTACTTC,CASRDPGSYEQYF
TRBJ1-2,.,.,TRBV7-3,TGTGCCAGCATGGGGGGCTATGGCTACACCTTC,CASMGGYGYTF
TRBJ2-5,.,.,TRBV7-9,TGTGCCAGCAGTTACACCGAGACCCAGTACTTC,CASSYTETQYF
TRBJ2-7,few,TRBD2,TRBV7-8,TGTGCCAGCAGCCCTATGACTAGCGGGGGCCATGGGGGCGAGCAGTACTTC,CASSPMTSGGHGGEQYF
TRBJ1-1,.,.,TRBV9,TGTGCCAGCAGCGTAGATTCAGGGAGTTGGACTGAAGCTTTCTTT,CASSVDSGSWTEAFF
TRBJ2-5,.,TRBD2,TRBV19,TGTGCCAGTAGTATCCTTGCGGGAGGCCGGGAGACCCAGTACTTC,CASSILAGGRETQYF
TRBJ1-6,.,.,TRBV19,TGTGCCAGTAGTCCCCCGGACAGTTCGTATTCACCCCTCCACTTT,CASSPPDSSYSPLHF
TRBJ2-5,.,.,TRBV20-1,TGCAGTGCTTTGAAAGAGACCCAGTACTTC,CSALKETQYF
TRBJ1-5,.,.,TRBV10-3,TGTGCCATCAGTGAGTCGAGATTTCCCCAGCATTTT,CAISESRFPQHF
TRBJ2-7,few,TRBD2,TRBV7-8,TGTGCCAGCAGCCCTTGGCAGCGGGAGACGGACGAGCAGTACTTC,CASSPWQRETDEQYF
TRBJ2-1,.,.,TRBV19,TGTGCCAGTATGGAGTACAATGAGCAGTTCTTC,CASMEYNEQFF
TRBJ2-7,.,TRBD2,TRBV10-3,TGTGCCATCAGTGAGGCCCTAGCGGCTTCCGAGCAGTACTTC,CAISEALAASEQYF
TRBJ2-5,.,.,TRBV7-6,TGTGCCAGCAGCCCCAGACTGGGGAAAGAGACCCAGTACTTC,CASSPRLGKETQYF
TRBJ1-2,.,.,TRBV7-2,TGTGCCAGCAGCTTAGGGCTCGGCTACACCTTC,CASSLGLGYTF
TRBJ2-1,.,.,TRBV20-1,TGCAGTGCTCGGGGGCGGAAGGATTACAATGAGCAGTTCTTC,CSARGRKDYNEQFF
TRBJ1-6,.,TRBD1,TRBV27,TGTGCCAGCAGAACAAGGGACAGACCTAATTCACCCCTCCACTTT,CASRTRDRPNSPLHF
TRBJ2-3,.,.,TRBV5-6,TGTGCCAGCCTCGGGGGCCGCCGCAGCACAGATACGCAGTATTTT,CASLGGRRSTDTQYF
TRBJ2-1,.,.,TRBV5-1,TGTGCAAGTCGCTTGTGTAACAATGAGCAGTTCTTC,CASRLCNNEQFF
TRBJ2-1,.,TRBD1,TRBV9,TGTGCCAGCAGCGTAGGGTGGGCAGGGGGCAATGAGCAGTTCTTC,CASSVGWAGGNEQFF
TRBJ1-4,.,.,TRBV10-3,TGTGCCAGCAGTTCTCGGGACTTTCGCGGACTAACTAATGAAAAACTGTTTTTT,CASSSRDFRGLTNEKLFF
TRBJ1-3,.,.,TRBV20-1,TGCAGTGCTAGGGGTCCTGGAAACACCATATATTTT,CSARGPGNTIYF
TRBJ2-7,.,TRBD1,TRBV29-1,TGCAGCGTTGACCTAGGAGGGACAGGGGACGAGCAGTACTTC,CSVDLGGTGDEQYF
TRBJ2-7,.,.,TRBV19,TGTGCCAGTAGTAGGCTGGCTAGTGAAGGCTACGGGCAGTACTTC,CASSRLASEGYGQYF
TRBJ1-1,.,.,TRBV10-3,TGTGCCATCAGTGACGCGAGGGCGAGACGCACTGAAGCTTTCTTT,CAISDARARRTEAFF
TRBJ1-2,once,.,TRBV4-1,TGCGCCAGCAGCCAAGAATCCGCTTATGGCTACACCTTC,CASSQESAYGYTF
TRBJ1-5,few,.,TRBV4-2,TGTGCCAGCAGCCAAGCCCAAGGTTTCGGCCAGCCCCAGCATTTT,CASSQAQGFGQPQHF
TRBJ1-2,.,.,TRBV6-6,TGTGCCAGCAGTACCCCCGGGACTTATATCGGCTACACCTTC,CASSTPGTYIGYTF
TRBJ2-3,.,TRBD1,TRBV6-5,TGTGCCAGCAGTTACTTCCAGGGGGCAGCAGATACGCAGTATTTT,CASSYFQGAADTQYF
TRBJ2-1,.,TRBD1,TRBV24-1,TGTGCCACCAGTGATCCGACAGGGGGGAGGGTTGAGCAGTTCTTC,CATSDPTGGRVEQFF